The 31 T cell receptor beta chains below all came from one sample that was sequenced in a study of vaccination effects on CD4 cells after COVID-19. Their specific antigens are unknown. Cells that had been cultured for less than eleven days were the source of isolated CD4+ T cells. Two doses of either BNT162b2 or mRNA-1273 were given to each participant. TCRdb's copy holds only in-frame clones and misses some; the assay was immunoSEQ multiplex PCR. The sample yields under 70,000 clones, about 67% seen once. The sequencing here drew on CD4+ T cells from PBMCs cultured without peptide, taken after COVID-19 vaccination. The source is a human donor who received a COVID-19 vaccine.

The chain carries TRBV3-1 (or the pseudogene TRBV3-2) and TRBJ2-1, with D unresolved. V was trimmed by 1 base and J by 7 bases, leaving 8 bases between them. The CDR3 is made up of 13 amino acids. Germline assignment: CDR1 LGHDT and CDR2 YNNKEL (reference sequence). The DNA of the CDR3 is TGTGCCAGCAGCCAAGGCGCATCGAATGAGCAGTTCTTC. Encoded protein: CASSQGASNEQFF.

This sequence joins TRBV7-2 and TRBJ2-5; possibly TRBD2 for D (5 bases). This CDR3 has 14 residues. Germline CDR1 reads SGHTA; CDR2 reads FQGNSA. The V and J ends lost 1 base and 14 bases respectively, with 20 bases between them. The CDR3 DNA reads as TGTGCCAGCAGCTTAGGAATAGGTTCGGACTCCAAATACTTC. Its protein is CASSLGIGSDSKYF. Based on the CDR3 plus reference TRBV7-2 and TRBJ2-5, the full variable domain is GAGVSQSPSNKVTEKGKDVELRCDPISGHTALYWYRQSLGQGLEFLIYFQGNSAPDKSGLPSDRFSAERTGGSVSTLTIQRTQQEDSAVYLCASSLGIGSDSKYFGPGTRLLVL.

This chain links TRBV6-6 with TRBJ1-3, with 8 bases that match TRBD1. Germline loops: CDR1 MNHNY, CDR2 SVGAGI (reference sequence). There are 16 residues in the CDR3. V was clipped by 5 bases and J by 1 base; unmatched bases: 7. Written as DNA, the CDR3 is TGTGCCAGCAGTCTGGACAGGGTTCCTTCTGGAAACACCATATATTTT. Its protein is CASSLDRVPSGNTIYF.

V and J are TRBV6-5 and TRBJ1-1; unclear D gene. The germline V gene encodes CDR1 MNHEY and CDR2 SVGAGI. With 2 bases removed from V and 1 base from J, the gap between germline ends came to 5 bases. The CDR3 length is 13 residues. In DNA, the CDR3 is TGTGCCAGCAGTTACCGACAGAACACTGAAGCTTTCTTT. Protein sequence: CASSYRQNTEAFF.

The genes are TRBV10-3 and TRBJ1-1, with unresolved D. V lost 0 bases to trimming and J lost 4 bases, with 12 bases between them. Germline V CDR1 and CDR2: ENHRY, SYGVKD. CDR3 length equals 15 residues. The CDR3 DNA reads TGTGCCATCAGTGAGTCAATCTTTATGTCCACTGAAGCTTTCTTT. Residues: CAISESIFMSTEAFF.

This clone was seen more than once but under ten times. The gene calls are TRBV7-2 and TRBJ1-1; no clear D gene. The V gene's germline CDR1 is SGHTA and CDR2 FQGNSA. CDR3 length: 14 amino acids. Between the trimmed V and J ends, which lost 6 bases and 7 bases, there was a span of 18 bases. The DNA for the CDR3 is TGTGCCAGCAGGGTCGTGCCCTCATCTAATGAAGCTTTCTTT. Protein product: CASRVVPSSNEAFF.

The CDR3 spells CASSYVRNTGELFF. As DNA, the CDR3 is TGTGCCAGCAGTTACGTCAGGAACACCGGGGAGCTGTTTTTT. V usage is TRBV6-5 and J usage is TRBJ2-2; no clear D. The CDR3 runs to 14 residues. V shed 2 bases and J shed 1 base, with 5 bases lying between them. Germline V gene data show CDR1 as MNHEY and CDR2 as SVGAGI.

CDR3 protein: CASIRQGATKNIQYF. Written as DNA, the CDR3 is TGTGCCAGCATTCGACAGGGGGCAACCAAAAACATTCAGTACTTC. The chain uses TRBV2 and TRBJ2-4; 10 bases fit TRBD1. With 7 bases clipped from V and 2 bases from J, the junction kept 5 bases outside the gene matches. This CDR3 is 15 amino acids long. Germline CDR1 is SNHLY and CDR2 is FYNNEI.

The chain joins TRBV4-2 to TRBJ2-1; maybe TRBD1 (8 bases). The CDR3 loop spans 18 amino acids. V shed 1 base and J shed 7 bases, with 23 bases lying between them. Germline CDR1 is LGHNA and CDR2 is YNFKEQ. The CDR3 DNA reads TGTGCCAGCAGCCAAGCGGCTCAGGGGGCTAGCGGAGGTAATGAGCAGTTCTTC. Encoded protein: CASSQAAQGASGGNEQFF.

The chain joins TRBV27 to TRBJ2-2; D is perhaps TRBD1 (6 bases). The CDR3 extends over 15 amino acids. V was pared by 3 bases and J by 0 bases, with 8 bases between. CDR1 and CDR2 from the germline V gene are MNHEY and SMNVEV (reference sequence). CDR3 in DNA: TGTGCCAGCAGTTTGAGGGGGACGAACACCGGGGAGCTGTTTTTT. This sequence encodes CASSLRGTNTGELFF.

The chain has TRBV27 and TRBJ2-3; D could derive from TRBD1 or TRBD2 (6 bases each). Looked up from germline, CDR1 is MNHEY and CDR2 is SMNVEV (reference sequence). This CDR3 region has 15 residues. V was shortened by 7 bases and J by 0 bases, with 14 bases between the two germline ends. The DNA of the CDR3 is TGTGCCAGCACGGGGGCGGGTGCTAGCACAGATACGCAGTATTTT. Protein product: CASTGAGASTDTQYF.

This clone appeared a single time. V is TRBV7-2 and J is TRBJ1-4; D is perhaps TRBD1 (6 bases). The length of the CDR3 is 13 residues. V gave up 5 bases and J gave up 4 bases, with 8 bases separating them. The germline CDR1 and CDR2 sequences are SGHTA and FQGNSA. The CDR3 DNA reads as TGTGCCAGCAGCGGACAGCTTAATGAAAAACTGTTTTTT. Translating it yields CASSGQLNEKLFF.

V usage is TRBV24-1 and J usage is TRBJ2-1; D remains ambiguous. V was shortened by 5 bases and J by 7 bases, with 11 bases between the two germline ends. This CDR3 is 13 amino acids long. In germline, CDR1 is KGHDR, CDR2 SFDVKD. This chain's CDR3 is CATSGGFQNEQFF. The CDR3 DNA reads TGTGCCACCAGTGGAGGTTTCCAGAATGAGCAGTTCTTC.

V and J are TRBV9 and TRBJ2-2; possibly TRBD1 for D (6 bases). V was shortened by 0 bases and J by 6 bases, with 15 bases between the two germline ends. The CDR3 sequence is 16 residues long. Germline CDR1 is SGDLS and CDR2 is YYNGEE. The CDR3 DNA reads TGTGCCAGCAGCGTAGGGGGCAGGGGATCGCCCGGGGAGCTGTTTTTT. It specifies CASSVGGRGSPGELFF.

The chain carries TRBV11-2 and TRBJ2-5; 11 nucleotides line up with TRBD1. J was trimmed by 4 bases and V by 5 bases; bases with no gene match: 6. This CDR3 spans 15 amino acids. Germline CDR1 reads SGHAT; CDR2 reads FQNNGV. The chain's CDR3 is CASSLPGTGGETQYF. In DNA form, the CDR3 reads TGTGCCAGCAGCCTGCCCGGGACAGGGGGAGAGACCCAGTACTTC.

The chain couples TRBV24-1 to TRBJ1-4; D not certain. The CDR3 loop spans 12 amino acids. V gave up 3 bases and J gave up 7 bases, with 5 bases separating them. Germline loops: CDR1 KGHDR, CDR2 SFDVKD. CDR3 sequence reads: CATSDPGEKLFF. Written as DNA, the CDR3 is TGTGCCACCAGTGATCCCGGTGAAAAACTGTTTTTT.

The chain joins TRBV2 to TRBJ2-7; 10 nucleotides agree with TRBD1. Trimming took 7 bases from V and 7 from J; bases not matched to a gene: 10. The CDR3 has 14 residues. The germline gives CDR1 SNHLY, CDR2 FYNNEI. The CDR3 DNA reads TGTGCCAGCAACAGGGACAGGGGATATCGGGAGCAGTACGTC. Translating it yields CASNRDRGYREQYV.

J is TRBJ1-5 and V is TRBV7-2; no clear D gene. The V and J ends lost 2 bases and 4 bases respectively, with 12 bases between them. The length of the CDR3 is 15 residues. CDR1 is SGHTA and CDR2 is FQGNSA in the germline V gene. CDR3 residues: CASSLSGNNNQPQHF. In DNA, the CDR3 is TGTGCCAGCAGCTTAAGCGGCAACAATAATCAGCCCCAGCATTTT.

This rearrangement joins TRBV3-1 (or the pseudogene TRBV3-2) to TRBJ2-1, with 10 bases matching TRBD1. CDR3 length: 14 amino acids. Germline V gene data show CDR1 as LGHDT and CDR2 as YNNKEL (reference sequence). V gave up 5 bases and J gave up 9 bases; unmatched junction bases: 7. The CDR3 here is CASSGTGEGIEQFF. CDR3 DNA sequence: TGTGCCAGCAGCGGGACAGGGGAAGGTATTGAGCAGTTCTTC.

The J gene is TRBJ2-3, the V gene TRBV7-2; 8 bases are a match to TRBD2. The CDR3 runs 16 residues. With V trimmed by 1 base and J by 0 bases, 3 bases remained unmatched. Germline CDR1 SGHTA, CDR2 FQGNSA. CDR3 DNA: TGTGCCAGCAGCTTAGTGTTAGCGGGGAGCACAGATACGCAGTATTTT. It is translated as CASSLVLAGSTDTQYF. Using reference TRBV7-2 and TRBJ2-3 for the parts outside the CDR3, the full variable domain is GAGVSQSPSNKVTEKGKDVELRCDPISGHTALYWYRQSLGQGLEFLIYFQGNSAPDKSGLPSDRFSAERTGGSVSTLTIQRTQQEDSAVYLCASSLVLAGSTDTQYFGPGTRLTVL.

V is TRBV29-1 and J is TRBJ2-6; no firm D call. Trimming cost V 4 bases and J 1 base, with 5 bases left between them. The CDR3 is 13 amino acids. The V gene's germline CDR1 is SQVTM and CDR2 ANQGSEA. The CDR3 DNA follows: TGCAGCGTTGGTACTTCTGGGGCCAACGTCCTGACTTTC. Protein: CSVGTSGANVLTF. Full variable domain (remainder filled in from reference TRBV29-1 and TRBJ2-6): SAVISQKPSRDICQRGTSLTIQCQVDSQVTMMFWYRQQPGQSLTLIATANQGSEATYESGFVIDKFPISRPNLTFSTLTVSNMSPEDSSIYLCSVGTSGANVLTFGAGSRLTVL.

The chain uses TRBV7-3 and TRBJ2-1, with D perhaps matching TRBD2 (6 bases). V was shortened by 0 bases and J by 15 bases, with 15 bases between the two germline ends. CDR3 length equals 13 residues. Germline V gene data show CDR1 as SGHTA and CDR2 as FQGTGA. The CDR3 loop is CASSLTYAAGPFF. The CDR3 coding sequence is TGTGCCAGCAGCTTAACGTACGCCGCGGGACCGTTCTTC.

V gene TRBV5-4 combines with J gene TRBJ1-6, with 7 bases that match TRBD1. Trimming removed 5 bases from V and 6 bases from J; junction bases left unmatched: 5. Germline V CDR1 and CDR2: SGHNT, YYREEE (reference sequence). CDR3 length: 14 amino acids. DNA for the CDR3: TGTGCCAGCAGTCGACAGGGAATTAATTCACCCCTCCACTTT. Translating it yields CASSRQGINSPLHF.

J is TRBJ1-5 and V is TRBV4-2; a possible D gene is TRBD1 (5 bases). From germline, CDR1 is LGHNA and CDR2 YNFKEQ. This CDR3 has 13 residues. V gave up 0 bases and J gave up 7 bases, with 7 bases separating them. CDR3 nucleotide sequence: TGTGCCAGCAGCCAAGAAAGGGGCCAGCCCCAGCATTTT. This translates into CASSQERGQPQHF.

This chain uses TRBV25-1 with TRBJ1-6; no definite D call. Germline assignment: CDR1 MGHDK and CDR2 SYGVNS. The CDR3 spans 12 residues. V was shortened by 4 bases and J by 9 bases, with 7 bases between the two germline ends. CDR3 DNA sequence: TGTGCCAGCAGTGGAACCAGTTCACCCCTCCACTTT. It codes for CASSGTSSPLHF.

In its sample, this clone was seen a few times. This rearrangement joins TRBV28 to TRBJ2-7, with 7 bases lining up with TRBD1. This CDR3 contains 14 residues. The germline V gene encodes CDR1 MDHEN and CDR2 SYDVKM. Trimming removed 6 bases from V and 2 bases from J; junction bases left unmatched: 7. DNA for the CDR3: TGTGCCAGCAGCCCTACAGGGGAAGCCTACGAGCAGTACGTC. It is translated as CASSPTGEAYEQYV.

The rearrangement links TRBV5-1 to TRBJ2-3; D gene ambiguous. The CDR3 loop spans 15 amino acids. V was cut by 1 base and J by 3 bases, with 12 bases left in between. In germline, CDR1 is SGHRS, CDR2 YFSETQ. Here the CDR3 reads CASSLLEVGTDTQYF. CDR3 coding DNA: TGCGCCAGCAGCTTGTTAGAGGTTGGGACAGATACGCAGTATTTT.

The rearrangement joins TRBV18 to TRBJ2-1; D assignment may be TRBD1 or TRBD2 (5 bases each). The CDR3 contains 13 residues. V lost 6 bases, J lost 8 bases, and 14 bases lay in between. Germline CDR1 KGHSH, CDR2 LQKENI. The CDR3 nucleotides are TGTGCCAGCTCCCTGACGGGGCAAGATGAGCAGTTCTTC. This encodes CASSLTGQDEQFF.

The chain recombines TRBV5-6 with TRBJ2-1; no clear D gene. Trimming left V 0 bases short and J 8 bases short, with 3 bases between. The CDR3 extends over 11 amino acids. Germline V gives CDR1 SGHDT, CDR2 YYEEEE. The CDR3: CASSLEHEQFF. CDR3 sequence (DNA): TGTGCCAGCAGCTTGGAGCATGAGCAGTTCTTC.

The sample holds a few counts of this clone. The CDR3 DNA follows: TGCGCCAGCAGCTTTACTAGCGGGGGGAAGACAGATACGCAGTATTTT. Its translation: CASSFTSGGKTDTQYF. This rearrangement joins TRBV5-1 to TRBJ2-3; TRBD2 matches 12 bases. Trimming took 2 bases from V and 3 from J; bases not matched to a gene: 4. The CDR3 is 16 residues long. CDR1 SGHRS and CDR2 YFSETQ come from the germline V gene.

The chain uses TRBV12-3 or TRBV12-4 and TRBJ2-2; D is unresolved. V was trimmed by 3 bases and J by 5 bases, leaving 1 base between them. The CDR3 loop spans 11 amino acids. Here the CDR3 reads CASSFTGELFF. As DNA, the CDR3 is TGTGCCAGCAGTTTTACCGGGGAGCTGTTTTTT.